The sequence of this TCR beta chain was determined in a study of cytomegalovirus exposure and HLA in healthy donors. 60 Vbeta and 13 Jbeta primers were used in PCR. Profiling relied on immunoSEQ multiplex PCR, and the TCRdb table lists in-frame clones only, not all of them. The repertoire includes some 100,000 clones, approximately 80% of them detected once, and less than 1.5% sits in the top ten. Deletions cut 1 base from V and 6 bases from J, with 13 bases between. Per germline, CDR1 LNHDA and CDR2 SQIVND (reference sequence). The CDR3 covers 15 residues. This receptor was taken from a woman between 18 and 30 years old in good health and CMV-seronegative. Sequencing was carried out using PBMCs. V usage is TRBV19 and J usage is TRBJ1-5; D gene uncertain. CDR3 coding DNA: TGTGCCAGTAGTATAGTCCCAGGAGGTCGTCAGCCCCAGCATTTT. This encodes CASSIVPGGRQPQHF.